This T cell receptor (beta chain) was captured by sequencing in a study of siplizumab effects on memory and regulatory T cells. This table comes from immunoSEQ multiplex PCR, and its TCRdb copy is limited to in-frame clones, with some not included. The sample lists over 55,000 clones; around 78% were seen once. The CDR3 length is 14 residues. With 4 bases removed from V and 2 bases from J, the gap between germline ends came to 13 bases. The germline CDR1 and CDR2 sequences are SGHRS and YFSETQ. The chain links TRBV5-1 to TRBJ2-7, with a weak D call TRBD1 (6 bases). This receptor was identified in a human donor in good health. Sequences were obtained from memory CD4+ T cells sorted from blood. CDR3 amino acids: CASSPPGQTYEQYF. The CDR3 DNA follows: TGCGCCAGCAGCCCCCCTGGACAGACCTACGAGCAGTACTTC.